The source of this TCR beta chain is a study of beta chain features in type 1 diabetes (dated by TCRdb to between 2017 and 2018). For the study in its entirety: Mean age, gender distribution, total cell number and subset yield were not different between patients and healthy donors. A total of about 99,000,000 sorted cells were examined across all samples, and RNA yield correlated strongly with the number of cells per subset. The study compared the TCRB repertoires of sorted circulating CD4+ T cell subsets in recently diagnosed type 1 diabetes patients with those in matched healthy donors. Whereas all 28 donors provided naive and central memory subsets, regulatory and stem cell-like memory subsets were isolated from just 8 patients and roughly 8 healthy donors.

From each donor, a single peripheral blood sample of about 100 mL on average was drawn into heparinised tubes. Naive, central memory, regulatory and stem cell-like memory CD4+ T cells were sorted on a BD FACSAria II using a panel including CD45RO, CCR7, CD25, CD127, CD95 and CD27. Purity was above 98% for every sorted population. PBMCs were isolated immediately by Lymphoprep density gradient centrifugation and stained directly without culture. Samples were stained and sorted in pairs, with one healthy donor and one patient per experiment, so that batch effects were minimized. The entire isolated RNA was reverse transcribed using the High Capacity cDNA Reverse Transcription Kit, and thus expressed TCRB transcripts were sequenced. Naive, central memory and regulatory T cell samples underwent deep immunoSEQ sequencing, averaging about 3.57 million total reads per sample. Sorted cells were lysed in RLT buffer, and RNA was extracted using DNase-treated RNeasy Micro or Mini kits according to cell number. To prevent cross-contamination, every cell subset was processed on its own, while patient and healthy donor samples were processed together. The immunoSEQ multiplex PCR was used to amplify TCRB sequences from cDNA, yielding 87-bp fragments that span the CDR3 region. Sequencing of the amplicons was performed on the Illumina HiSeq platform. The paper's data handling went like this. Synthetic template baselines were used to correct PCR bias computationally, reads within Hamming distance 2 were collapsed, and singletons that could not be merged were discarded. By aligning reads against IMGT, V, D and J genes, CDR3 length, and insertions or deletions at six rearrangement sites were assigned. Within each subset, clonotype counts were normalized to the number of sorted cells before true diversity and Gini coefficients were calculated with the tcR R package. The overlap coefficient, calculated on TCRB nucleotide sequences, was used to measure repertoire sharing. Out-of-frame TCRB sequences from naive cells were analyzed to stand in for the pre-selection repertoire. Here the immuneACCESS table is served through TCRdb, limited to in-frame sequences with V and J called. Missing clones are a known gap in these copies; in checked studies unresolved V genes cover under half, and the rest lacks a known reason. V, J and clone size were drawn from that table, and D and trimming were deduced from the DNA. The sample table holds about 260,000 clones, of which about 20% were seen once. In total, the top ten clones hold about 0.027% of the sample.

Overall study results and their limits: Only small numbers of individuals were included in the HLA sub-analyses, which left unresolved whether HLA type had any influence on TCRB rearrangement. Patients with type 1 diabetes made fewer insertions and deleted more nucleotides at VDJ recombination sites, implying thymic rearrangement abnormalities. Sequencing cDNA rather than genomic DNA could over-represent highly expressing activated cells, although activation and CD3 levels did not differ between groups. Naive, central memory and regulatory TCRB repertoires appeared to be more alike among patients than among healthy donors. A moderate but significant shortening of TCRB CDR3 length was observed in type 1 diabetes patients in all four CD4+ subsets. PCR might favor shorter templates, but patient and control samples were amplified and corrected together, so any skew would affect both groups equally.

CDR1 and CDR2 were assigned from the germline V gene (reference sequence) as SGHNT and YYREEE. The V end loses 3 bases and the J end loses 2 bases, and a stretch of 12 bases separates them. The CDR3 contains 15 residues, cysteine and phenylalanine counted. Only the CDR3 DNA is retained, 45 bases long and in frame from the first base. With regard to this clone: What this receptor recognizes is not known. There are no base qualities to consult, and no much larger clone falls within one base.

Here the chain combines TRBV5-4 and TRBJ1-5; TRBD1 could be the D gene, as 5 bases match. The specimen sequenced was naive CD4+ T cells from blood. The label giving this sample's cell subset or site can be read as: true naive CD4+ T cells. This TCR came from a woman in her forties with type 1 diabetes. Here the CDR3 is given as CASSSGGGGNQPQHF. The DNA reads TGTGCCAGCAGCTCCGGGGGTGGAGGCAATCAGCCCCAGCATTTT.